This TCR beta chain was obtained from a study of T cell responses to AZD1222 COVID-19 vaccine. This clone was counted between two and nine times. The antigen remains undetermined. The CDR3 runs 17 residues. Unmatched junction bases numbered 15, after V lost 5 bases and J lost 4 bases. CDR1 and CDR2 from the germline V gene are SEHNR and FQNEAQ (reference sequence). Notes on the study in general: Targets within unmutated variant regions were reportedly found for nearly half of spike-specific TCRs. Spike was spanned by vaccine-associated CD4 TCRs, with dominance at 160-218 and 743-854. It should be noted that donors were predominantly white British and more often female, and clonal diversity was possibly underestimated. In all cases, repertoires were sampled only after the peak T cell response.

The method was immunoSEQ multiplex PCR; TCRdb's version includes in-frame clones alone and lacks a portion of them. The table has 65,000 to 70,000 clones, over 60% seen once. V gene TRBV7-9 combines with J gene TRBJ2-3; 7 bases are a match to TRBD2. The sequencing here drew on peripheral blood, taken on day 0 of AZD1222 vaccination. The TCR sequence derives from an adult in good health. CDR3 sequence reads: CASSPQAFGLGPDTQYF. CDR3 bases: TGTGCCAGCAGCCCCCAAGCGTTCGGACTAGGGCCAGATACGCAGTATTTT. The full variable domain, completed using reference TRBV7-9 and TRBJ2-3, is DTGVSQNPRHKITKRGQNVTFRCDPISEHNRLYWYRQTLGQGPEFLTYFQNEAQLEKSRLLSDRFSAERPKGSFSTLEIQRTEQGDSAMYLCASSPQAFGLGPDTQYFGPGTRLTVL.